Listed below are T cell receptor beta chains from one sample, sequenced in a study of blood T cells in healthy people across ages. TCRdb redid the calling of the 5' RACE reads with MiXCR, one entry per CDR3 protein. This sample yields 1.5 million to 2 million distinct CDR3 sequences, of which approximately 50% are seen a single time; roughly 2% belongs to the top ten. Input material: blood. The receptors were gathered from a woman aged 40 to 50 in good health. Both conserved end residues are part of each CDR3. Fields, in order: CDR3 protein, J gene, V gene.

CASRTNQPQHF TRBJ1-5 TRBV7-2
CASSDDFDAYNEQFF TRBJ2-1 TRBV2
CASSQGNEKLFF TRBJ1-4 TRBV14
CASSPWSGDTQYF TRBJ2-3 TRBV7-6
CASSQDPSGGPLRETQYF TRBJ2-5 TRBV4-3
CASSTTGGANPQHF TRBJ1-5 TRBV2
CASSMTISDEKLFF TRBJ1-4 TRBV5-1
CASSHPRGQGQETQYF TRBJ2-5 TRBV4-2
CGVETPAGGLETQYF TRBJ2-5 TRBV29-1
CASSSRGGGERISTDTQYF TRBJ2-3 TRBV7-2
CASSQDRLNEQFF TRBJ2-1 TRBV3-1
CASSNTGQVYNEQFF TRBJ2-1 TRBV18
CAVPGDRTYQETQYF TRBJ2-5 TRBV13
CASSNLAGEGETQYF TRBJ2-5 TRBV6-5
CASSVNPGVYNEQFF TRBJ2-1 TRBV6-1
CASSALLAGGRKQFF TRBJ2-1 TRBV6-1
CASSPGVVIQYF TRBJ2-4 TRBV12-3/TRBV12-4
CASSVVAGDYNEQYF NA TRBV9
CATYQGQGNEQFF TRBJ2-1 TRBV6-5
CSARDHFYRVDYGYTF TRBJ1-2 TRBV20-1
CASAGGVGYEQYF TRBJ2-7 TRBV4-2
CASSVEPSGYEQYF NA TRBV9
CSAEGGQGLAKNIQYF TRBJ2-4 TRBV29-1
CASSPKEMNTEAFF TRBJ1-1 TRBV18
CSAERGLSSYNEQFF TRBJ2-1 TRBV20-1
CASSGALDGTDTQYF TRBJ2-3 TRBV6-4
CASSYSEAGGYTF TRBJ1-2 TRBV6-5
CASSFETEKLFF TRBJ1-4 TRBV7-9
CASSAGGFLDEQYF NA TRBV5-1
CSVGGRFYGYTF TRBJ1-2 TRBV29-1
CASSSEQGTGNTIYF TRBJ1-3 TRBV28
CASSQDRGLRSNQPQHF TRBJ1-5 TRBV3-1
CASSLSRTGQETQYF TRBJ2-5 TRBV7-3
CSARIGTGFRNEKLFF TRBJ1-4 TRBV20-1
CASSLIQGNKNIQYF TRBJ2-4 TRBV7-9
CASSFPSGVRYF TRBJ2-7 TRBV5-4
CASTKPGVRITEAFF TRBJ1-1 TRBV6-5
CASSQDGRGEKLFF TRBJ1-4 TRBV4-3
CASSKAGQAYEQYF TRBJ2-7 TRBV21-1